These T cell receptor beta chains were read from a single sample in a study of post-analysis software for immune sequencing data. TCRdb redid the calling of the PCR reads with MiXCR, one entry per CDR3 protein. The data show roughly 730,000 distinct CDR3 sequences, 30% seen once. Sequencing was carried out using blood. The receptors were sampled from a girl between 5 and 17 years old with multiple sclerosis. Each CDR3 is given without its conserved first and last residue. Clone size, where shown, is once, few, many, or a class for clones that have expanded.

cdr3_aa: ASSTSGTRMETQY
clone_size: once
v_call: TRBV7-2
j_call: TRBJ2-5

cdr3_aa: ASSAMTGINYGYT
clone_size: .
v_call: TRBV5-1
j_call: TRBJ1-2

cdr3_aa: SVVGEETQY
clone_size: many
v_call: TRBV29-1
j_call: TRBJ2-5

cdr3_aa: ASSPPKGPVITDTQY
clone_size: .
v_call: TRBV7-2
j_call: TRBJ2-3

cdr3_aa: ASKVRSSRVADTQY
clone_size: .
v_call: TRBV6-5
j_call: TRBJ2-3

cdr3_aa: ASSRAGGPGEQY
clone_size: .
v_call: TRBV7-2
j_call: TRBJ2-7

cdr3_aa: ASSPATRQRREKLF
clone_size: .
v_call: TRBV12-3/TRBV12-4
j_call: TRBJ1-4

cdr3_aa: ASSERTGVNTEAF
clone_size: .
v_call: TRBV5-5
j_call: TRBJ1-1

cdr3_aa: SARDLTLTGNGQF
clone_size: once
v_call: TRBV20-1
j_call: TRBJ2-1

cdr3_aa: ASSLDRGNEQF
clone_size: many
v_call: TRBV5-1
j_call: TRBJ2-1

cdr3_aa: ASSSSASSQPQH
clone_size: .
v_call: TRBV12-3/TRBV12-4
j_call: TRBJ1-5

cdr3_aa: ASSQDGISGELF
clone_size: .
v_call: TRBV3-1
j_call: TRBJ2-2

cdr3_aa: SARWFRRQETQY
clone_size: few
v_call: TRBV20-1
j_call: TRBJ2-5

cdr3_aa: ASSQGGSEQF
clone_size: many
v_call: TRBV7-6
j_call: TRBJ2-1

cdr3_aa: ASSLAVWAQH
clone_size: .
v_call: TRBV6-6
j_call: TRBJ1-5

cdr3_aa: SVDEIKYRDRVY
clone_size: .
v_call: TRBV29-1
j_call: TRBJ2-5

cdr3_aa: SARERESSYNSPLH
clone_size: few
v_call: TRBV20-1
j_call: TRBJ1-6

cdr3_aa: ASRPEVDQPQH
clone_size: .
v_call: TRBV12-3/TRBV12-4
j_call: TRBJ1-5

cdr3_aa: ASSYNRVSNQPQH
clone_size: .
v_call: TRBV6-6
j_call: TRBJ1-5

cdr3_aa: ATSTLRFLEQY
clone_size: .
v_call: TRBV15
j_call: TRBJ2-7

cdr3_aa: ASMGTGADMQY
clone_size: few
v_call: TRBV6-6
j_call: TRBJ2-3

cdr3_aa: SAGRIGNEQF
clone_size: few
v_call: TRBV20-1
j_call: TRBJ2-1

cdr3_aa: ASSTRQGNPWGEQF
clone_size: .
v_call: TRBV7-2
j_call: TRBJ2-1

cdr3_aa: ASGRPSGRDGYT
clone_size: once
v_call: TRBV28
j_call: TRBJ1-2

cdr3_aa: ASKGQLAKNIQY
clone_size: .
v_call: TRBV2
j_call: TRBJ2-4

cdr3_aa: SASDDSRDNEQF
clone_size: .
v_call: TRBV20-1
j_call: TRBJ2-1